These 6 T cell receptor beta chains share one sample of origin, sequenced in a study of T cell changes during pregnancy in multiple sclerosis. TCRdb keeps only in-frame clones here, not all; method: immunoSEQ multiplex PCR. The table has about 87,000 clones, about 94% seen once. Sequenced material: peripheral blood, taken in the third trimester of pregnancy. The receptors were gathered from a female donor in good health, enrolled as a control in a pregnancy study.

The chain is built from TRBV9 and TRBJ2-1, with D possibly TRBD2 on 6 matching bases. Trimming removed 4 bases at V and 0 bases at J, with 11 bases between. Germline CDR1 reads SGDLS; CDR2 reads YYNGEE. There are 15 residues in the CDR3. CDR3 region: CASSLGLSSYNEQFF. In DNA form, the CDR3 reads TGTGCCAGCAGCCTCGGACTAAGCTCCTACAATGAGCAGTTCTTC.

The chain joins TRBV2 to TRBJ2-1; TRBD1 agrees at 8 bases. CDR3 length equals 13 residues. V was pared by 4 bases and J by 6 bases, with 2 bases of the junction left unmatched. The V gene's germline CDR1 is SNHLY and CDR2 FYNNEI. The CDR3 nucleotides read TGTGCCAGCAGTGTGGACAGGGCCAATGAGCAGTTCTTC. Protein sequence: CASSVDRANEQFF. Supplemented by reference TRBV2 and TRBJ2-1, the full variable domain reads EPEVTQTPSHQVTQMGQEVILRCVPISNHLYFYWYRQILGQKVEFLVSFYNNEISEKSEIFDDQFSVERPDGSNFTLKIRSTKLEDSAMYFCASSVDRANEQFFGPGTRLTVL.

The V and J genes are TRBV7-6 and TRBJ1-5; TRBD1 matches at 9 bases. V dropped 3 bases and J dropped 6; count of bases not matched to a gene: 0. In germline, CDR1 is SGHVS, CDR2 FNYEAQ. This CDR3 is 13 amino acids long. CDR3 in amino acids: CASSLGQGQPQHF. The CDR3 DNA follows: TGTGCCAGCAGCTTGGGACAGGGTCAGCCCCAGCATTTT.

DNA of the CDR3: TGCGCCAGGGAGACTAGCGGGAGTACGCAGTATTTT. Amino acid sequence: CARETSGSTQYF. This chain uses TRBV23-1 with TRBJ2-3, with 12 nucleotides matching TRBD2. TRBV23-1 is known as an ORF, though its function is uncertain. CDR3 length: 12 amino acids. After removal of 9 bases from V and 8 bases from J, the junction contained 3 bases not matched to a gene.

J is TRBJ2-7 and V is TRBV9, with TRBD2 as a possible D gene (5 bases). Germline CDR1 SGDLS, CDR2 YYNGEE. There are 15 residues in the CDR3. Trimming removed 2 bases at V and 2 bases at J, with 14 bases between. The CDR3 nucleotides are TGTGCCAGCAGCGTGGGAGACGCGATTCCCTACGAGCAGTACTTC. It translates to CASSVGDAIPYEQYF.

The CDR3 DNA is TGTGCCAGTAGTTCGAACAGGGCAACTAATGAAAAACTGTTTTTT. It encodes CASSSNRATNEKLFF. This chain connects TRBV19 to TRBJ1-4, with a possible D match to TRBD1 (6 bases). V was trimmed by 5 bases and J by 0 bases, leaving 10 bases between them. Germline V CDR1 and CDR2: LNHDA, SQIVND (reference sequence). This CDR3 has 15 amino acids.